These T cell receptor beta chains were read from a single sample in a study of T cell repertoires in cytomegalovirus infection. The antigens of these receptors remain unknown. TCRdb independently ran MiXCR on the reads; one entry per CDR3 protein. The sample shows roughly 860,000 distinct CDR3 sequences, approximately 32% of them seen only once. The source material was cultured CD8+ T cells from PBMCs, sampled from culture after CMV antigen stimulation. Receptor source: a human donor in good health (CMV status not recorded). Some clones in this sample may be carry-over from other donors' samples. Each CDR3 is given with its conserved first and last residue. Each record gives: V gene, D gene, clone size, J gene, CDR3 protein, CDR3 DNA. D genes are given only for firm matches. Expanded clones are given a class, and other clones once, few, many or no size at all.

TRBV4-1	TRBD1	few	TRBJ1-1	CASSHPWTGPNTEAFF	TGCGCCAGCAGCCATCCTTGGACAGGGCCGAACACTGAAGCTTTCTTT
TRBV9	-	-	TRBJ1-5	CASSVDDGLQPQHF	TGTGCCAGCAGCGTAGACGACGGCCTACAGCCCCAGCATTTT
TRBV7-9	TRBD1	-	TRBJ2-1	CASSSSGQVYNEQFF	TGTGCCAGCAGCTCCTCGGGACAGGTTTACAATGAGCAGTTCTTC
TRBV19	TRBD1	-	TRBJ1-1	CASSNRGGNTEAFF	TGTGCCAGTAGTAACAGGGGAGGGAACACTGAAGCTTTCTTT
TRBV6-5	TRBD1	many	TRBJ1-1	CASSYSAQGGMNTEAFF	TGTGCCAGCAGTTACTCGGCTCAGGGGGGGATGAACACTGAAGCTTTCTTT
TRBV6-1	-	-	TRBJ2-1	CASSENEWGAGYNEQFF	TGTGCCAGCAGTGAGAACGAGTGGGGGGCAGGGTACAATGAGCAGTTCTTC
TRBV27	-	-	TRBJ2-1	CASSSPDRIDEQFF	TGTGCCAGCAGCTCTCCCGACAGGATCGATGAGCAGTTCTTC
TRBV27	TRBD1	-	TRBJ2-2	CASSHRGRNTGELFF	TGTGCCAGCAGTCACAGGGGAAGGAACACCGGGGAGCTGTTTTTT
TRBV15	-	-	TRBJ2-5	CATSSVGGDRETQYF	TGTGCCACCAGCAGTGTTGGAGGGGATAGAGAGACCCAGTACTTC
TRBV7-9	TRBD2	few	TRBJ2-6	CASSGEGSRPAGANVLTF	TGTGCCAGCAGCGGGGAGGGGTCTCGTCCTGCTGGGGCCAACGTCCTGACTTTC
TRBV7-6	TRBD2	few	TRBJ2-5	CASSLVAGLAVIQETQYF	TGTGCCAGCAGCTTAGTCGCCGGACTAGCGGTTATCCAAGAGACCCAGTACTTC
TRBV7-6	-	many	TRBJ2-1	CASSSGVAGGPYNEQFF	TGTGCCAGCAGCTCTGGCGTAGCCGGGGGTCCCTACAATGAGCAGTTCTTC
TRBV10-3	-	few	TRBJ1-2	CAALLGDYGYTF	TGTGCCGCCCTCCTGGGGGACTATGGCTACACCTTC
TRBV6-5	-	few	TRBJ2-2	CASSYKGRVGELFF	TGTGCCAGCAGTTACAAGGGAAGGGTCGGGGAGCTGTTTTTT
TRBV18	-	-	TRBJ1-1	CASSPSLALSSWNTEAFF	TGTGCCAGCTCACCATCACTGGCCTTAAGTTCATGGAACACTGAAGCTTTCTTT
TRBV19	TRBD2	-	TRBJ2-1	CASSRLAGGSLDEQFF	TGTGCCAGTAGTAGACTAGCGGGGGGCTCCCTGGATGAGCAGTTCTTC
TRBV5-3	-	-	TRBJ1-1	CASSLEWTSGEGSRTEAFF	TGTGCCAGCAGCTTGGAATGGACGTCAGGTGAAGGCTCGAGGACTGAAGCTTTCTTT
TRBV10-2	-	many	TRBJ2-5	CASSSDRRSGWETQYF	TGCGCCAGCAGTTCCGACAGAAGGTCAGGTTGGGAGACCCAGTACTTC
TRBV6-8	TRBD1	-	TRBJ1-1	CASSYSWDREFSFTEAFF	TGTGCCAGCAGTTACTCGTGGGACAGGGAGTTTTCGTTTACTGAAGCTTTCTTT
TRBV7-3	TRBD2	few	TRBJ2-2	CASSSGGFGSGELFF	TGTGCCAGCAGCTCGGGAGGATTCGGGTCCGGGGAGCTGTTTTTT
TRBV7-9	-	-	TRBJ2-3	CASSFGITDTQYF	TGTGCCAGCAGCTTTGGGATCACAGATACGCAGTATTTT
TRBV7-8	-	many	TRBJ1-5	CASSVDVSNQPQHF	TGTGCCAGCAGCGTTGACGTTTCCAATCAGCCCCAGCATTTT
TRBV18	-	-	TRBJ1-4	CASSPPVLLTTTGANEKLFF	TGTGCCAGCTCACCACCAGTTCTGCTAACGACAACAGGAGCCAATGAAAAACTGTTTTTT
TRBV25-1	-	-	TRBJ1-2	CASSEYEQVPSITF	TGTGCCAGCAGTGAATATGAACAGGTCCCCTCCATCACCTTC
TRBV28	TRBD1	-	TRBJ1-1	CASSLRQGIGSNTEAFF	TGTGCCAGCAGCCTCAGACAGGGGATAGGATCGAACACTGAAGCTTTCTTT
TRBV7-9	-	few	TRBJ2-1	CASSLNLEQFF	TGTGCCAGCAGCTTAAACCTTGAGCAGTTCTTC
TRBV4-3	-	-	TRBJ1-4	CASSQETNEKLFF	TGCGCCAGCAGCCAAGAAACTAATGAAAAACTGTTTTTT
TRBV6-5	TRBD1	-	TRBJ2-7	CASSYRGPYEQYF	TGTGCCAGCAGTTACAGGGGGCCCTACGAGCAGTACTTC
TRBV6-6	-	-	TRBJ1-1	CASSPQGGWAEAFF	TGTGCCAGCAGCCCCCAGGGAGGTTGGGCTGAAGCTTTCTTT
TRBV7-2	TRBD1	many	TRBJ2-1	CASSLAIRDSPTYNEQFF	TGTGCCAGCAGCTTAGCAATCCGGGACAGCCCCACCTACAATGAGCAGTTCTTC
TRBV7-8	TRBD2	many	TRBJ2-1	CASSRTETSGNEQFF	TGTGCCAGCAGCCGAACGGAGACTAGCGGGAATGAGCAGTTCTTC
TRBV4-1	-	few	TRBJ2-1	CASSGGLAFDEQFF	TGCGCCAGCAGCGGGGGACTCGCATTCGATGAGCAGTTCTTC
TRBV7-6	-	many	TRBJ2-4	CASSPQTGAKNIQYF	TGTGCCAGCAGCCCTCAGACAGGAGCCAAAAACATTCAGTACTTC
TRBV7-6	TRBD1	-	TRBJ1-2	CASSGGQIYGYTF	TGTGCCAGCAGCGGGGGACAGATATATGGCTACACCTTC
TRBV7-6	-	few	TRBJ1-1	CASSLGVHSGAFF	TGTGCCAGCAGCTTAGGGGTCCACTCTGGAGCTTTCTTT
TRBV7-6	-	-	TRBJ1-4	CASSKGSNEKLFF	TGTGCCAGCAGCAAGGGGTCTAATGAAAAACTGTTTTTT
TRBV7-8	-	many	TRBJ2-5	CASSSTGYEETQYF	TGTGCCAGCAGCTCCACAGGGTACGAAGAGACCCAGTACTTC
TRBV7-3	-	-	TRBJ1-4	CASSDSVGPKNEKLFF	TGTGCCAGCAGCGACAGCGTTGGGCCTAAGAATGAAAAACTGTTTTTT
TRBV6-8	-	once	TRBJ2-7	CASRLGQYYEQYF	TGTGCCAGCAGACTTGGACAGTACTACGAGCAGTACTTC
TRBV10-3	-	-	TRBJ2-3	CAISEEGTDTQYF	TGTGCCATCAGCGAGGAGGGCACAGATACGCAGTATTTT
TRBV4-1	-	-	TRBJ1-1	CTSSGAVEAFF	TGCACCAGCAGCGGCGCGGTTGAAGCTTTCTTT
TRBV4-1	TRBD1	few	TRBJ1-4	CASSQEAQGGSNEKLFF	TGCGCCAGCAGCCAAGAGGCCCAGGGGGGGTCAAATGAAAAACTGTTTTTT
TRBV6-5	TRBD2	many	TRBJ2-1	CASSYSVAGNYNEQFF	TGTGCCAGCAGTTACTCAGTAGCGGGTAACTACAATGAGCAGTTCTTC
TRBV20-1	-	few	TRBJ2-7	CSARGRASYEQYF	TGCAGTGCCAGGGGTAGGGCGTCCTACGAGCAGTACTTC
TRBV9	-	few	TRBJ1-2	CASSVPGGYTF	TGTGCCAGCAGCGTACCGGGTGGCTACACCTTC
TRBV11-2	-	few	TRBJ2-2	CASSLVSSGGTGELFF	TGTGCCAGCAGCTTAGTGTCATCAGGAGGGACCGGGGAGCTGTTTTTT
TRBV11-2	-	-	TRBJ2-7	CASSLNPQGHEQYF	TGTGCCAGCAGCTTAAATCCACAGGGCCACGAGCAGTACTTC
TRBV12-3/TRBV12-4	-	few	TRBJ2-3	CASSFRGDPTDTQYF	TGTGCCAGCAGTTTTAGGGGGGACCCCACAGATACGCAGTATTTT
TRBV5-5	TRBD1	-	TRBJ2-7	CANSRGQGTDEQYF	TGTGCCAACAGCAGGGGACAGGGGACGGACGAGCAGTACTTC
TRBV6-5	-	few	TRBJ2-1	CASKVVGGRDNEQFF	TGTGCCAGCAAGGTGGTTGGGGGACGGGACAATGAGCAGTTCTTC
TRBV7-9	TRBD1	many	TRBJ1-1	CASSFGTGFVGEGNTEAFF	TGTGCCAGCAGCTTCGGGACAGGGTTCGTCGGGGAAGGGAACACTGAAGCTTTCTTT
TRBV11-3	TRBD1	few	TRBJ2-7	CASSPGKGTGSYEQYF	TGTGCCAGCAGCCCCGGGAAAGGGACAGGGTCCTACGAGCAGTACTTC
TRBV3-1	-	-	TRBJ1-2	CASSQDQAGGTYYGYTF	TGTGCCAGCAGCCAAGATCAGGCGGGGGGGACTTACTATGGCTACACCTTC
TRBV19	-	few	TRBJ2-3	CASSMGQRGTDTQYF	TGTGCCAGTAGTATGGGCCAGCGGGGCACAGATACGCAGTATTTT
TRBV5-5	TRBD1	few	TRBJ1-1	CASSLERQGMVLTEAFF	TGTGCCAGCAGCTTGGAAAGACAGGGGATGGTGTTAACTGAAGCTTTCTTT
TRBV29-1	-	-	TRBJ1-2	CSVGSGNRLNYGYTF	TGCAGCGTTGGGTCAGGGAATCGGCTCAACTATGGCTACACCTTC